The 17 T cell receptor beta chains below all came from one sample that was sequenced in a study of cytomegalovirus exposure and HLA in healthy donors. A multiplex PCR was run with 60 Vbeta primers and 13 Jbeta primers. TCRdb keeps only in-frame clones here, not all; method: immunoSEQ multiplex PCR. The repertoire holds 120,000 to 150,000 clones, approximately 80% seen once, with approximately 13% in the top ten. The material sequenced was PBMCs. These receptors were obtained from a man aged 35 to 55 in good health and CMV-seropositive.

The chain is built from TRBV19 and TRBJ2-7; a possible D gene is TRBD1 (6 bases). Per germline, CDR1 LNHDA and CDR2 SQIVND (reference sequence). This CDR3 contains 14 residues. V lost 5 bases and J 1 base, leaving 12 bases between the germline ends. The CDR3: CASSEGHLSYEQYF. The CDR3 coding sequence is TGTGCCAGTAGTGAGGGACACCTATCCTACGAGCAGTACTTC.

This sequence joins TRBV28 and TRBJ2-6, with 8 nucleotides matching TRBD1. CDR3 length: 17 amino acids. CDR1 is MDHEN and CDR2 is SYDVKM in the germline V gene. V gave up 4 bases and J gave up 3 bases; unmatched junction bases: 8. The CDR3 bases are TGTGCCAGCAGTTCGGGACAGGAAGTAAGTGGGGCCAACGTCCTGACTTTC. Translation: CASSSGQEVSGANVLTF.

This clone has only one observation. The chain employs TRBV28 and TRBJ1-2; TRBD1 is a possible D gene (5 bases). The germline CDR1 and CDR2 sequences are MDHEN and SYDVKM. The CDR3 runs 13 residues. The V and J ends lost 3 bases and 6 bases respectively, with 11 bases between them. The CDR3 DNA reads TGTGCCAGCAGTTTTATGGGGGGGAATGGCTACACCTTC. This codes for CASSFMGGNGYTF.

The rearrangement joins TRBV25-1 to TRBJ1-2; 8 nucleotides agree with TRBD1. The CDR3 length is 16 residues. The germline CDR1 and CDR2 sequences are MGHDK and SYGVNS. The V and J ends lost 1 base and 7 bases, in that order; junction bases with no gene match: 11. DNA of the CDR3: TGTGCCAGCAGTGAATTTACCCCCGACAGGGGTGGTGGCTACACCTTC. Its protein product is CASSEFTPDRGGGYTF.

The chain recombines TRBV29-1 with TRBJ2-2; 14 bases fit TRBD2. The CDR3 contains 18 residues. The J segment lost 1 base and the V segment lost 4 bases, leaving 8 bases of the junction unmatched. CDR1 and CDR2 (germline): SQVTM, ANQGSEA. The CDR3 region has the DNA TGCAGCGTTGCAAAGGCGGGGACTAGCGGGAGGAACACCGGGGAGCTGTTTTTT. Its translation: CSVAKAGTSGRNTGELFF.

The chain employs TRBV21-1 and TRBJ1-1; the table's D call TRBD1 went unverified against the DNA. TRBV21-1 is reported as a pseudogene. CDR3 length equals 16 residues. DNA of the CDR3: TGTGCCAGCAGCAAAGCGGGGAGGACAGGGCACACTGAAGCTTTCTTT. Its translation: CASSKAGRTGHTEAFF.

The rearrangement links TRBV10-2 to TRBJ1-3; maybe TRBD1 (5 bases). CDR3 size: 15 residues. The V end lost 4 bases, the J end lost 0 bases, and 10 bases lay between the germline ends. Per the germline V gene, CDR1 is WSHSY and CDR2 is SAAADI. The CDR3 DNA follows: TGCGCCAGCAGTGGGGGGACTGTCTCTGGAAACACCATATATTTT. Amino acid sequence: CASSGGTVSGNTIYF.

The V call is TRBV29-1, the J call TRBJ2-7, with 7 bases fitting TRBD2. Per the germline V gene, CDR1 is SQVTM and CDR2 is ANQGSEA. V shed 2 bases and J 6 bases; nucleotides not matched to a gene: 7. The CDR3 is 13 residues long. CDR3 protein: CSVERGGSGEQYF. CDR3 in DNA: TGCAGCGTTGAAAGGGGCGGGAGCGGCGAGCAGTACTTC.

This chain links TRBV7-8 with TRBJ2-7; D possibly corresponds to TRBD2 (6 bases). Trimming left V 5 bases short and J 3 bases short, with 11 bases between. CDR1 is SGHVS, CDR2 FQNEAQ, per germline. CDR3 length: 13 residues. The CDR3 sequence is CASSPGGGYEQYF. The CDR3 coding sequence is TGTGCCAGCAGCCCCGGGGGTGGCTACGAGCAGTACTTC.

The rearrangement joins TRBV6-5 to TRBJ2-3; TRBD2 matches 8 bases. The CDR3 extends over 15 amino acids. With V trimmed by 7 bases and J by 0 bases, 6 bases remained unmatched. CDR1 and CDR2 from the germline V gene are MNHEY and SVGAGI. This chain's CDR3 is CASTPLAESTDTQYF. DNA of the CDR3: TGTGCCAGCACCCCACTAGCGGAGAGCACAGATACGCAGTATTTT.

V usage is TRBV5-1 and J usage is TRBJ1-1, with D unclear. Germline CDR1 reads SGHRS; CDR2 reads YFSETQ. V was trimmed by 5 bases and J by 0 bases, leaving 5 bases between them. This CDR3 region has 12 residues. The DNA of the CDR3 is TGCGCCAGCAGAACTCTGAACACTGAAGCTTTCTTT. Encoded protein: CASRTLNTEAFF.

The chain carries TRBV11-2 and TRBJ2-3; D might be TRBD2 (6 bases). The CDR3 is 14 residues long. Germline V gene lookup returns CDR1 SGHAT and CDR2 FQNNGV. Deletions cut 1 base from V and 4 bases from J, with 9 bases between. The CDR3 protein is CASSLGEAPDTQYF. Here the CDR3 DNA reads TGTGCCAGCAGCTTAGGGGAGGCCCCAGATACGCAGTATTTT.

The V call is TRBV7-9, the J call TRBJ2-5; TRBD1 matches at 7 bases. Trimming at V came to 5 bases and at J to 3 bases, leaving 9 bases not matched to a gene. The CDR3 covers 15 residues. Germline loops: CDR1 SEHNR, CDR2 FQNEAQ (reference sequence). CDR3: CASSPTGTVEETQYF. CDR3 DNA sequence: TGTGCCAGCAGCCCTACCGGGACAGTCGAAGAGACCCAGTACTTC.

The chain recombines TRBV2 with TRBJ1-1, with TRBD1 identical over 7 bases. This CDR3 spans 14 amino acids. CDR1 is SNHLY, CDR2 FYNNEI, per germline. The ends lost 4 bases at V and 1 base at J; junction bases unmatched: 3. The CDR3 region is CASSGDSANTEAFF. CDR3 sequence (DNA): TGTGCCAGCAGTGGGGACAGTGCGAACACTGAAGCTTTCTTT.

This rearrangement joins TRBV27 to TRBJ2-1; D is unresolved. The CDR3 contains 16 residues. Germline V gives CDR1 MNHEY, CDR2 SMNVEV (reference sequence). V was trimmed by 2 bases and J by 6 bases, leaving 17 bases between them. The CDR3 here is CASSLMTLATGNEQFF. The DNA of the CDR3 is TGTGCCAGCAGTTTAATGACCTTAGCAACGGGCAATGAGCAGTTCTTC.

This clone was counted a few times. The CDR3 protein is CASGSLDEQFF. CDR3 coding DNA: TGCGCCAGTGGGAGTCTGGATGAGCAGTTCTTC. This sequence joins TRBV10-2 and TRBJ2-1; D perhaps matches TRBD2 (5 bases). This CDR3 is built from 11 residues. Per germline, CDR1 WSHSY and CDR2 SAAADI. Trimming shortened V by 9 bases and J by 8 bases, and 11 bases separated the two germline ends.

In this sample, this clone turned up once. V gene TRBV11-3 combines with J gene TRBJ2-7; 8 bases line up with TRBD2. CDR3 length: 14 amino acids. The germline gives CDR1 SGHNT, CDR2 YENEEA. Trimming at V came to 5 bases and at J to 6 bases, leaving 9 bases not matched to a gene. CDR3 nucleotides: TGTGCCAGCAGCCCCGGGGGGGGAGATCGCGAGCAGTACTTC. It codes for CASSPGGGDREQYF. The variable domain in full, with the rest retrieved from reference TRBV11-3 and TRBJ2-7, is EAGVVQSPRYKIIEKKQPVAFWCNPISGHNTLYWYLQNLGQGPELLIRYENEEAVDDSQLPKDRFSAERLKGVDSTLKIQPAELGDSAVYLCASSPGGGDREQYFGPGTRLTVT.